A single TCR beta chain is shown here with its context. Its antigen is currently not known. Per-base qualities were not stored, and no clone one base away is much larger. The data were obtained in a study of cytomegalovirus exposure and HLA in healthy donors (dated 2017 in TCRdb). With regard to the full study: According to an earlier analysis of several hundred of the donors, about 170 million T cells yielded 90 million to 130 million unique TCR beta sequences and 276 Gb of sequence data. An early release covering roughly 640 HLA-typed donors comprised around 300 gigabases of sequencing data and 85 million to 100 million unique TCR sequences. Among the roughly 390 genotyped donors, under 90% belonged to the genetic ancestry cluster associated with self-reported Caucasian donors. The study aimed to test whether cataloging public T cell receptors could reveal signatures of past pathogen exposure. The T cell repertoires of around 670 subjects were profiled by immunosequencing and related to cytomegalovirus serostatus. A separate validation cohort of more than 100 different subjects was used in addition to the approximately 700-subject first cohort. To predict cytomegalovirus infection status, the study combined high-throughput TCR immunosequencing, statistical association of individual TCRs with disease status, and machine learning. A later analysis re-examined previously published TCR beta repertoires from around 670 donors and added high-resolution HLA genotyping to investigate patterns of TCR occurrence. In the later analysis, no new phenotypic data were used to find candidate immune exposures; instead, reliance was placed on TCR beta sequences and their occurrence across donors. An earlier analysis of about 620 of the donors applied high-throughput TCR beta sequencing to assess whether each TCR beta V gene segment acted as functional or pseudogenic. Donor age, sex, ethnicity and CMV serostatus were collected together with the repertoire data. A later genetic analysis took genome-wide SNP genotypes for about 65% of the 666 donors and used that subset as a discovery cohort. Every repertoire in the discovery cohort had been generated on one and the same sequencing platform. Class I and class II HLA loci were covered by the typing at four-digit resolution. Typing coverage differed by locus: A, B, C, DRB1 and DQB1 were typed in roughly 620-640 donors, DQA1 in 522, DPA1 in nearly 610, and DPB1 in 450 to 480. Roughly five DR-DQ haplotypes were handled as single units for association and clustering because linkage in the cohort was strong. Across around 400 genotyped donors of the cohort, an average of about 240,000 unique TCR beta nucleotide sequences per donor were sequenced, and about a sixth of those sequences were non-productive.

The library came from the immunoSEQ multiplex PCR assay. A mixture of 60 forward primers for TCR Vbeta segments and 13 reverse primers for TCR Jbeta segments was used in the multiplex PCR. The CDR3 region of rearranged TCR beta genes was amplified from genomic DNA by a multiplex PCR assay. On the Illumina HiSeq System, the amplified TCR beta libraries were sequenced as 87-base-pair reads. Concerning the study's data processing: In a later analysis, roughly 80 million unique TCR beta chains were counted across the 666 repertoires, and around 11 million of these chains were shared by at least two donors. A nearest-neighbor algorithm error-corrected the raw reads and collapsed the reads into unique sequences, merging closely related sequences to remove PCR and sequencing errors. To assign V, D and J gene segments, CDR3 sequences were aligned to IMGT reference sequences. For a sequence to be retained, at least a six-nucleotide match to both a V gene segment and a J gene segment was required. Rearrangements were called productive when the CDR3 lacked stop codons and stayed in frame with V and J; all others were non-productive. CDR3 was defined according to IMGT convention as the region running from the second conserved V-encoded cysteine to the conserved J-encoded phenylalanine. The earlier analysis of roughly 590 of the donors excluded any sequence lacking an unambiguous match to a single V gene segment. An earlier analysis of 500 to 600 of the donors classified V segments as functional when productive rearrangements were above 56.7% and as segregating when the standard deviation between donors was above 5%. To diagnose cytomegalovirus status from the catalog of TCR beta chain sequences, a statistical classification framework was built. V and J gene assignment, in a later analysis, came from comparing TCR nucleotide sequences with IMGT/GENE-DB human TR gene sequences. Using the TCRdist pipeline, a later analysis assigned CDR3 sequences along with most-parsimonious VDJ recombination scenarios. A later analysis defined each TCR beta chain by its CDR3 amino acid sequence plus V-gene family, and excluded reads lacking a unique V-gene family. A later analysis removed 500 to 600 highly shared, low-generation-probability nucleotide sequences to deal with suspected cross-contamination and a sequencing artifact. A later analysis calculated a clonal expansion index for each public chain from normalized within-repertoire ranks of inferred template counts. In a later analysis, generation probabilities were computed with a VDJ recombination model fitted to out-of-frame rearrangements, and the resulting probabilities were checked against IGoR. Hypergeometric tests were used in a later analysis to score TCR-TCR, TCR-HLA and TCR-CMV co-occurrence, with a repertoire-size bias correction applied to the TCR pairs. A later analysis estimated false discovery rates by permuting HLA or CMV assignments 20 times. In a later analysis, co-occurring TCRs were grouped using DBSCAN, with TCRdist sequence similarity added in when clustering inside HLA-allele-positive subsets. For co-occurrence clustering, repertoires with fewer than 30,000 or more than 120,000 public chains were excluded, along with roughly five repertoires with anomalous nucleotide sharing. TCRdb provides this immuneACCESS table in a form limited to in-frame rearrangements. Some clones are lacking; in checked studies, under half of them reflect an unresolved V gene, and why the rest are absent is not known. D and trimming come from the DNA, and the V and J calls and clone size come from that table. For this sample the table gives tens of thousands of clones, of which roughly 72% were detected only once. Clones ranked in the top ten supply less than 7.5% of the sample.

In the germline V gene, CDR1 corresponds to MDHEN and CDR2 to SYDVKM. Counted from cysteine to phenylalanine, this CDR3 has 15 amino acids. The read is trimmed to its CDR3 DNA, 45 bases read in frame from base 1. V sheds 2 bases and J sheds 4 bases, leaving 12 bases between their ends. The cohort comprised under 700 healthy bone marrow donors. All cohort members were sampled while nominally healthy, although unrecorded immune exposures were likely present. The donor tested CMV seronegative, placing the donor among the 350 or so seronegative members of the cohort. A peripheral blood sample was collected from each donor, and TCR beta sequencing was performed on peripheral blood mononuclear cells. The Qiagen DNeasy Blood Extraction Kit was used to extract genomic DNA from the blood cell samples. General conclusions and limits of the study: At a false discovery rate of 0.05, a later analysis linked under 20,000 TCR beta sequences to specific HLA alleles. A cluster of highly shared sequence variants was judged likely to be a technical artifact of the sequencing pipeline. Roughly uniform sequencing depth across donors was assumed in presence/absence analyses, although this assumption may not hold. A later analysis found that most CMV-associated TCR beta chains appeared HLA-restricted, with HLA associations seemingly driven largely by CMV exposure. Strong co-occurrence of HLA alleles, especially DR and DQ, made assigning TCR associations to individual alleles difficult. In a later analysis, several top co-occurrence clusters were reported to appear linked to parvovirus B19, influenza, CMV and Epstein-Barr virus. In an earlier analysis of fewer than 750 of the donors, most TCR beta V segments were observed in productive rearrangements about 87% or about 30% of the time, broadly matching IMGT annotations. A later analysis found that TCR association rates varied across HLA loci, with DRB1 alleles showing the most associated TCRs and HLA-C alleles the fewest. The classifier was reported to diagnose cytomegalovirus status with high specificity and sensitivity in both the original and validation cohorts. The authors suggested that the approach could potentially be extended to other disease states and immunological phenotypes. In this cohort, only TCR beta chains were sequenced, and detectable features were limited by the absence of alpha or paired-chain data. A few of the identified cytomegalovirus-associated TCR beta chains were confirmed in vitro to be specific for cytomegalovirus antigens. Correlated functional status among segregating V segments might be attributable to linkage disequilibrium, but an unknown experimental factor could not be ruled out. Some IMGT-functional V segments, including TRBV6-2 and TRBV6-3, could not be distinguished by the 87-base-pair reads and were therefore excluded. Because some donors lacked HLA typing at each locus, the association tests relied only on the typed subset. Compared with equally common non-associated chains, HLA-associated TCR beta chains in a later analysis were more clonally expanded and had lower generation probabilities. A further reported finding was that TCR beta sequences accurately predicted the HLA-A and HLA-B alleles for most subjects in the first cohort. In a later genetic analysis, a missense DCLRE1C variant was associated with V-gene and J-gene trimming of TCR beta chains, and the association was replicated in an independent cohort. CMV serostatus was the only immune exposure information available for the cohort. While some public TCRs were present in many individuals, most TCR sequences turned up only very rarely across donors. Compared with the roughly 670-donor mean, donors in an Asian-associated ancestry cluster had fewer N-insertions in productive TCRs, according to a later genetic analysis. A total of some 180 TCR beta chains were listed by the study as associated with cytomegalovirus. Because counts were too low, seventeen rarely observed V segments, including chromosome 9 orphons, were excluded from the earlier analysis of several hundred of the donors.

The sample was PBMCs. The sequence links TRBV28 to TRBJ1-3; TRBD1 is a possible D gene, resting on 5 matching bases. The source is a man aged 50-59 years in good health and CMV-seronegative. The nucleotide sequence reads as follows: TGTGCCAGCAGTTTAGAAGGGGTGGGCGGAAACACCATATATTTT. Its translation reads: CASSLEGVGGNTIYF.